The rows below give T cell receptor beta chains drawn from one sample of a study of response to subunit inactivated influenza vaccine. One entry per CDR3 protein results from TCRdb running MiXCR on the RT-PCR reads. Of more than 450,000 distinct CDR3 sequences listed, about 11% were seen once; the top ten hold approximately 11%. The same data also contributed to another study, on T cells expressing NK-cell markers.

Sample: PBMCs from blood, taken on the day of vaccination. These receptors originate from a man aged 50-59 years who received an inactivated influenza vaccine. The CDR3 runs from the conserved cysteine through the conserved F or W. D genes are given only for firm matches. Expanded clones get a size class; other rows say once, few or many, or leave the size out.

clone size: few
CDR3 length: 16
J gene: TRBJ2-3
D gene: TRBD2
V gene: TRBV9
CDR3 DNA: TGTGCCAGCAGCCTCAGACTAGCGGGGGGTTCAGATACGCAGTATTTT
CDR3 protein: CASSLRLAGGSDTQYF

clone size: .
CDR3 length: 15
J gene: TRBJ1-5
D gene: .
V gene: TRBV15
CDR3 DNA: TGTGCCACCAGCAGAGAGGTCAGGCAATTTATGCCCCAGCATTTT
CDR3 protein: CATSREVRQFMPQHF

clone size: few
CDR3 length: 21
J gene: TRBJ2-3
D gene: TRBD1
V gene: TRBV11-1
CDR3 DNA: TGTGCCAGCAGCTTCAAACTCTCTCCGGCGACAGGGGATTTGAGGACAGATACGCAGTATTTT
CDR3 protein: CASSFKLSPATGDLRTDTQYF

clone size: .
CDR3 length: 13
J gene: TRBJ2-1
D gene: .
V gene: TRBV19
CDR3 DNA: TGTGCCAGTAGTATAGTTAGGGCCCAGGAGCAGTTCTTC
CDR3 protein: CASSIVRAQEQFF

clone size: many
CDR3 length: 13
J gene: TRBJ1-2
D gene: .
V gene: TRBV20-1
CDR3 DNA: TGCAGTGCTAGTAGCGGGAATAACTATGGCTACACCTTC
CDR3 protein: CSASSGNNYGYTF

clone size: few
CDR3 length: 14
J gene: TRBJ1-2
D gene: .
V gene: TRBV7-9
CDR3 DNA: TGTGCCAGCAGCCCCGAGGGACTTCCCAGGGGCTACACCTTC
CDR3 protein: CASSPEGLPRGYTF

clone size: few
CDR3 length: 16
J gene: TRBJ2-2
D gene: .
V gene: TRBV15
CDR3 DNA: TGTGCCACCAGCAGAGATCGTACGGGGATCACCGGGGAGCTGTTTTTT
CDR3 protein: CATSRDRTGITGELFF

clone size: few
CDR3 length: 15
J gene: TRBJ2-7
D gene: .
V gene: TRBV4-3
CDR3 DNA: TGCGCCAGCAGCCAAGCCGCAGGGGTCTCCTACGAGCAGTACTTC
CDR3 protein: CASSQAAGVSYEQYF

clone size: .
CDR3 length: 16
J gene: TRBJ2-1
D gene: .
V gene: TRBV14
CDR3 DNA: TGTGCCAGCAGCCTGCCGCGGAGAGCTCACTACAATGAGCAGTTCTTC
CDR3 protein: CASSLPRRAHYNEQFF

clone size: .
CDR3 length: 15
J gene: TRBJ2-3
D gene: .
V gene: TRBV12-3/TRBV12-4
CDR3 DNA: TGTGCCAGCAGTTTAGCGCTGGGGTCCACAGATACGCAGTATTTT
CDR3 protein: CASSLALGSTDTQYF

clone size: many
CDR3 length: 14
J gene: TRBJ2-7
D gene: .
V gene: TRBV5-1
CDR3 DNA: TGCGCCAGCAGCTTCACGACTCACTACTACGAGCAGTACTTC
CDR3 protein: CASSFTTHYYEQYF

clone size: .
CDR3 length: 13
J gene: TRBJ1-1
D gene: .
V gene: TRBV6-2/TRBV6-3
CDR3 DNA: TGTGCCAGCAGTTCTTCACGGTACACTGAAGCTTTCTTT
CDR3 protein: CASSSSRYTEAFF

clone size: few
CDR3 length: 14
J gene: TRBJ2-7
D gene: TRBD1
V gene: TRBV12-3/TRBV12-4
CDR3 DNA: TGTGCCAGCAGACCGGGACAGGGATCCCACGAGCAGTACTTC
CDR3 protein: CASRPGQGSHEQYF

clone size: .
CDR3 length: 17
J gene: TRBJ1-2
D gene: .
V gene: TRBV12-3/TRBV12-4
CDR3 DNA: TGTGCCAGCAGCGTATCCCTGCTCAGGACGGTACCCTATGGCTACACCTTC
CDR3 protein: CASSVSLLRTVPYGYTF

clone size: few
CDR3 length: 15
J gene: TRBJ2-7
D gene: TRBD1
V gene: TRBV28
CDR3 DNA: TGTGCCAGCAGTCCGGGGACAGGAATTTACTACGAGCAGTACTTC
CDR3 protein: CASSPGTGIYYEQYF

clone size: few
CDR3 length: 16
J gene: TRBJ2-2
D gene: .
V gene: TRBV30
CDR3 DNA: TGTGCCTGGAGGCACCCCAAGCGTTCGAACACCGGGGAGCTGTTTTTT
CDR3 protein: CAWRHPKRSNTGELFF

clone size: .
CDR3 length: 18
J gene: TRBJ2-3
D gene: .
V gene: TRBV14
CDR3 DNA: TGTGCCAGCAGCCAATATCCTTTCAGGGGGGAGAGCACAGATACGCAGTATTTT
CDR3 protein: CASSQYPFRGESTDTQYF

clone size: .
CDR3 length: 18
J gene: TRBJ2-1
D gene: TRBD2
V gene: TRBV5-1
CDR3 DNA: TGCGCCAGCAGCTTGGAGCCTTTTGGACTAGCGACTTACAATGAGCAGTTCTTC
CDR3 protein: CASSLEPFGLATYNEQFF

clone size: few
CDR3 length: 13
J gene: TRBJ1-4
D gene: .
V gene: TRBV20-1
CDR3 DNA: TGCAGTGCAACGATCAGGGCTAATGAAAAACTGTTTTTT
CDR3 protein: CSATIRANEKLFF

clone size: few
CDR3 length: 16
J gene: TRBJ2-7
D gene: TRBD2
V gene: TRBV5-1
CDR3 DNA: TGCGCCAGCAGCCTGGGGGCACTAGCGGCCTCCTACGAGCAGTACTTC
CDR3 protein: CASSLGALAASYEQYF

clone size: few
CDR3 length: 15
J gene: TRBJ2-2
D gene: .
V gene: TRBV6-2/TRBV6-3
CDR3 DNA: TGTGCCAGCAGTTTGGTGGGAGGCTACACCGGGGAGCTGTTTTTT
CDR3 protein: CASSLVGGYTGELFF

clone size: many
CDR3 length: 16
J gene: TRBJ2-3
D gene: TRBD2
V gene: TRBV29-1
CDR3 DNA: TGCAGCGTTGAAGACCAAGCGGGGGGTTTGGCAGATACGCAGTATTTT
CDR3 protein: CSVEDQAGGLADTQYF

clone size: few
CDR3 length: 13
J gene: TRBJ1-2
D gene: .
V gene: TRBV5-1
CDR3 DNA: TGCGCCAGCAGCTTGTCACTATCCTATGGCTACACCTTC
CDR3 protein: CASSLSLSYGYTF

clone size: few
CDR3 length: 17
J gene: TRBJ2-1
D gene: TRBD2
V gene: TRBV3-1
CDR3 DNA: TGTGCCAGCAGCCAAGATATTAGCGGGAGGGTTTACAATGAGCAGTTCTTC
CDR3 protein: CASSQDISGRVYNEQFF

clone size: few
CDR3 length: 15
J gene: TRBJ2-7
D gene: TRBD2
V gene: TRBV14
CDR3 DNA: TGTGCCAGCAGCCAAGTCAGCGGGAGCTCCTACGAGCAGTACTTC
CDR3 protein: CASSQVSGSSYEQYF

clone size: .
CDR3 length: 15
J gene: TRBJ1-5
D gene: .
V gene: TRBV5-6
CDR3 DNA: TGTGCCAGCAGCTTGGGGGGAACAGCCAATCAGCCCCAGCATTTT
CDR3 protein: CASSLGGTANQPQHF

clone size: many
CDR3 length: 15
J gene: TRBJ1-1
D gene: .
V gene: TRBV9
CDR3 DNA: TGTGCCAGCAGCGTAGAAGGAAAGGGTCAGACTGAAGCTTTCTTT
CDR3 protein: CASSVEGKGQTEAFF

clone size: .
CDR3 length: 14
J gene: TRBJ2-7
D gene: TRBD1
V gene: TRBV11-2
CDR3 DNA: TGTGCCAGCAGCTCTACGGACAGGGTAGGCGAGCAGTACTTC
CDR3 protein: CASSSTDRVGEQYF

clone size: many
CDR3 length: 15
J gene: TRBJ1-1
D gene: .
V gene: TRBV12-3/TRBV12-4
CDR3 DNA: TGTGCCAGCAGCCCCCCCGGGGTGTGGAACACTGAAGCTTTCTTT
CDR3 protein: CASSPPGVWNTEAFF

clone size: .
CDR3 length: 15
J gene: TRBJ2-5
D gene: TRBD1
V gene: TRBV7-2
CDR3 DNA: TGTGCCAGCAGCTCTACGGGACAGGGGTTTGGGACCCAGTACTTC
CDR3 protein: CASSSTGQGFGTQYF

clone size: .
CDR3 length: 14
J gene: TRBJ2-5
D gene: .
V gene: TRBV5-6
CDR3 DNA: TGTGCCAGCAGCTTATCACTAGCTCGGGAGACCCAGTACTTC
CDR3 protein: CASSLSLARETQYF

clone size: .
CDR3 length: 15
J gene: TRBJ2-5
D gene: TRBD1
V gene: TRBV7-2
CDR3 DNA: TGTGCCAGCAGCTTACGGGGACAGCGGAAAGAGACCCAGTACTTC
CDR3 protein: CASSLRGQRKETQYF

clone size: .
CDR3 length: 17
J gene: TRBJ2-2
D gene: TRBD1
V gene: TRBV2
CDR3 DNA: TGTGCCAGCAGTGAAGCGCTTCGGACAGGGAACACCGGGGAGCTGTTTTTT
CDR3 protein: CASSEALRTGNTGELFF

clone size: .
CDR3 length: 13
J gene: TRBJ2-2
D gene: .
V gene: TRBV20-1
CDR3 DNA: TGCAGTGCTAGCCGGGGAGACACCGGGGAGCTGTTTTTT
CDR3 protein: CSASRGDTGELFF

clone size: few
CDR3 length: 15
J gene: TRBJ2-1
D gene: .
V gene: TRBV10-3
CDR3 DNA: TGTGCCATCAGTGATTCCCCATGGGAGCTCAATGAGCAGTTCTTC
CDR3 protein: CAISDSPWELNEQFF

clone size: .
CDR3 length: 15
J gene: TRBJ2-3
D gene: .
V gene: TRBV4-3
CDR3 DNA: TGCGCCAGCAGCCAAGATTCGACTAAACGGGATACGCAGTATTTT
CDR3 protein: CASSQDSTKRDTQYF

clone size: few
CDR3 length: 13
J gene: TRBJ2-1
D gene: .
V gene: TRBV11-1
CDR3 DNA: TGTGCCAGCAGCTTAGCCGGGACCCACGAGCAGTTCTTC
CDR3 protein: CASSLAGTHEQFF

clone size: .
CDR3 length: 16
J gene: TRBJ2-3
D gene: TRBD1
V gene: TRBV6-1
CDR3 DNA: TGTGCCAGCAGCCCCCGTGGGACAGGGTATACAGATACGCAGTATTTT
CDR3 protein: CASSPRGTGYTDTQYF

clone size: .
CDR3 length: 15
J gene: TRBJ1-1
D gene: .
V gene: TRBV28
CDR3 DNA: TGTGCCAGCAGTTTGTTCGTAGTCCGTGGCACTGAAGCTTTCTTT
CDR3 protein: CASSLFVVRGTEAFF

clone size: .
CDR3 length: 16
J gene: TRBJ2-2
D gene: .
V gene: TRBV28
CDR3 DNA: TGTGCCAGCAGTTTATTGGCGGCTTCGAACACCGGGGAGCTGTTTTTT
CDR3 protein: CASSLLAASNTGELFF

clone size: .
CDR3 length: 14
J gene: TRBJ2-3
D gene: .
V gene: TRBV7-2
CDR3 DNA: TGTGCCAGCAGCTTAGCCGGAGGGCCAAATACGCAGTATTTT
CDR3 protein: CASSLAGGPNTQYF

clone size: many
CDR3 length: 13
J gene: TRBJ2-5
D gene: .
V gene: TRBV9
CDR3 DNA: TGCGCCAGCAGTGTGGGACTGCAAGAGACCCAGTACTTC
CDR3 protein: CASSVGLQETQYF

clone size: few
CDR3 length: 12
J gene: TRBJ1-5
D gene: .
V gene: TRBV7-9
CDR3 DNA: TGTGCCAGCAGCTTAGGTCATCAGCCCCAGCATTTT
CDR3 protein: CASSLGHQPQHF

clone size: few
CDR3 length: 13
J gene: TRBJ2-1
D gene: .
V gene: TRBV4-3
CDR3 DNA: TGCGCCAGCAGCCAAGTAATCTACAATGAGCAGTTCTTC
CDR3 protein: CASSQVIYNEQFF

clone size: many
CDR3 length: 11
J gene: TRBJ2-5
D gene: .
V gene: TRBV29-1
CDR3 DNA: TGCAGCTGGGGGTCGCAAGAGACCCAGTACTTC
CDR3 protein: CSWGSQETQYF

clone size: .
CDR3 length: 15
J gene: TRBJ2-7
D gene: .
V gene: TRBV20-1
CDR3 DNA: TGCAGTGCTAGCCCCGGCGGGGCTTTAACCTACGAGCAGTACTTC
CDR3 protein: CSASPGGALTYEQYF

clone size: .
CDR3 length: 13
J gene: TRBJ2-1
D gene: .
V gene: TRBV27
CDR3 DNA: TGTGCCAGCAGTCCGATTGGGTTGGGTGAGCAGTTCTTC
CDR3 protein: CASSPIGLGEQFF

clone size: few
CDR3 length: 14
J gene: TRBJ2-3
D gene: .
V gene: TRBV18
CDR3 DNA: TGTGCCAGCTCACCTGGAGTGTACACAGATACGCAGTATTTT
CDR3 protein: CASSPGVYTDTQYF

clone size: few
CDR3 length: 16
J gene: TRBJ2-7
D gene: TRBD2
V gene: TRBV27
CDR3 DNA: TGTGCCAGCAGTCCATCAGCGGGAGAAAGCTCCTACGAGCAGTACTTC
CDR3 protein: CASSPSAGESSYEQYF

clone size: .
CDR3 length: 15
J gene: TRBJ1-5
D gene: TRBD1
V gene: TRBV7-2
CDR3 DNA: TGTGCCAGCAGCTTCCGTGGCAGGGGGCATCAGCCCCAGCATTTT
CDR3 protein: CASSFRGRGHQPQHF

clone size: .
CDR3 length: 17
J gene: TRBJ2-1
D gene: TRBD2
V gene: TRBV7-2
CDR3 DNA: TGTGCCAGCAGCTCGCTCCTGACTAGCGGACCCTACAATGAGCAGTTCTTC
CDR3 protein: CASSSLLTSGPYNEQFF

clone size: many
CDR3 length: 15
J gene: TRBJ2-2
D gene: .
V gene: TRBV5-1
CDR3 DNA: TGCGCCAGCAGCTTGGTTCCGGGAGACACCGGGGAGCTGTTTTTT
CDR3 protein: CASSLVPGDTGELFF

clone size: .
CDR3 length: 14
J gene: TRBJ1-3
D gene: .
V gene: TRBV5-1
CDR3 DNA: TGCGCCAGCAGCTTAAGGGGTTCAGGAAACACCATATATTTT
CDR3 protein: CASSLRGSGNTIYF

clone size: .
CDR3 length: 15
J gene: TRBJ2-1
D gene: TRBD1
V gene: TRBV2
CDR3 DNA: TGTGCCAGCAGGGGGACAGGGAGGGCCTACAATGAGCAGTTCTTC
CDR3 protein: CASRGTGRAYNEQFF